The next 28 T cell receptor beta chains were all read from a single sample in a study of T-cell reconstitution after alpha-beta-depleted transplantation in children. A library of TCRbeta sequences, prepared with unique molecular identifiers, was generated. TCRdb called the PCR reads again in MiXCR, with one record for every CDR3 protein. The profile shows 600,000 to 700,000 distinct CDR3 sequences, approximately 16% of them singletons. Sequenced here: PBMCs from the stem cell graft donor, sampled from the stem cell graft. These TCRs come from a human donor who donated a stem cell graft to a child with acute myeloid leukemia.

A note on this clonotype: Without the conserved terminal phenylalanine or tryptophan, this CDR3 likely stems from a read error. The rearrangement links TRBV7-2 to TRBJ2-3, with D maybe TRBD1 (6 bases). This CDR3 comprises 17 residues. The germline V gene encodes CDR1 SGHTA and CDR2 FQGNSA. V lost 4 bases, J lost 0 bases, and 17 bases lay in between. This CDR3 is CASSSNRDILSTDTQYL. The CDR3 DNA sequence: TGTGCCAGCAGCTCTAACCGGGACATACTGAGCACAGATACGCAGTATCTT.

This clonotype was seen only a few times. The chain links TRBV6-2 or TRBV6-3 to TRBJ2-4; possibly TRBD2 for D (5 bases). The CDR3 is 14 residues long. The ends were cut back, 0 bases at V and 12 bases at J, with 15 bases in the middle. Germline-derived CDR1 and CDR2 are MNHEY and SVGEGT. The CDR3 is CASSYSRRLTTQYF. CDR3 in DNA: TGTGCCAGCAGTTACTCTCGGAGGTTGACAACTCAGTACTTC.

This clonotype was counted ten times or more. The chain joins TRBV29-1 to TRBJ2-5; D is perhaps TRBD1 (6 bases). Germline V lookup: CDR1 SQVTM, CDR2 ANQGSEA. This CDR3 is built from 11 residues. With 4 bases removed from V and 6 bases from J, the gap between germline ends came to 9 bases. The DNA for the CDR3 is TGCAGCGTTGGGACAGCCCAGACCCAGTACTTC. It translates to CSVGTAQTQYF.

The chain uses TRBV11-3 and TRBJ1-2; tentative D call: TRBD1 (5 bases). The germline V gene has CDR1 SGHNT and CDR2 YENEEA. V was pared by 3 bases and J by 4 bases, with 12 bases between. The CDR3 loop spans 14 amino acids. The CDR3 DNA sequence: TGTGCCAGCAGCTTTGGCGGGACGGCCTATGGCTACACCTTC. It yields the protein CASSFGGTAYGYTF.

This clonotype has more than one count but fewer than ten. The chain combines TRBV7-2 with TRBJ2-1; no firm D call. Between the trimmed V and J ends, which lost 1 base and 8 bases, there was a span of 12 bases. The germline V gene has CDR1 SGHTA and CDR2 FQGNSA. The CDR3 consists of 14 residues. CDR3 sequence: CASSLEPRVDEQFF. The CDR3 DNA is TGTGCCAGCAGCTTAGAACCCCGAGTCGATGAGCAGTTCTTC.

The CDR3 nucleotides read TGTGCCAGCAGTTCAGCAGGGCAAGGTCAGCCCCAGCATTTT. Its translation: CASSSAGQGQPQHF. V gene TRBV12-3 or TRBV12-4 combines with J gene TRBJ1-5; a weak D match, TRBD1 (5 bases). V was trimmed by 4 bases and J by 6 bases, leaving 13 bases between them. The CDR3 spans 14 residues.

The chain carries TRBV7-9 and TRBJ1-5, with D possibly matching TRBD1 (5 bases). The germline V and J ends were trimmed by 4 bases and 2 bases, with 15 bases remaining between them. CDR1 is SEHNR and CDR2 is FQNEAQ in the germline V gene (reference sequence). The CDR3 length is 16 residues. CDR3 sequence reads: CASSSKTRDGNQPQHF. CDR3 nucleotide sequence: TGTGCCAGCAGCTCAAAGACCAGGGACGGCAATCAGCCCCAGCATTTT.

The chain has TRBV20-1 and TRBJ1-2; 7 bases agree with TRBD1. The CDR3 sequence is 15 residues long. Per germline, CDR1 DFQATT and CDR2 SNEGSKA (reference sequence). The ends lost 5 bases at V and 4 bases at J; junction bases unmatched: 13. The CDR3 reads CSAENPGPGGYGYTF. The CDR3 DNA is TGCAGTGCTGAAAATCCAGGACCAGGGGGCTATGGCTACACCTTC.

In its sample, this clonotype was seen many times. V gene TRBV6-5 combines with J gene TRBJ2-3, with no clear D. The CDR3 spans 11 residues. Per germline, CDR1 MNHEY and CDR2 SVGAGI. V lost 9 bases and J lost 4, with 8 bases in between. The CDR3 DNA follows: TGTGCCAGTCACTACTCAGATACGCAGTATTTT. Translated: CASHYSDTQYF.

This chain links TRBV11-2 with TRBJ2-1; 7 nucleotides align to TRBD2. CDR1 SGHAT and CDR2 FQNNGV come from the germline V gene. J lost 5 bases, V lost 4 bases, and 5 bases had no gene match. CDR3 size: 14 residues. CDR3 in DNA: TGTGCCAGCAGCTCAGGGACTAACCACAATGAGCAGTTCTTC. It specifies CASSSGTNHNEQFF.

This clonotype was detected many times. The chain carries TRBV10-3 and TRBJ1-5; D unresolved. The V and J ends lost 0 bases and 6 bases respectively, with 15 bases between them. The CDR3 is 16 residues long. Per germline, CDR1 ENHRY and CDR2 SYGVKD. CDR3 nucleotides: TGTGCCATCAGTGAGTCGACCGTTGGGGAGGGTCAGCCCCAGCATTTT. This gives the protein CAISESTVGEGQPQHF.

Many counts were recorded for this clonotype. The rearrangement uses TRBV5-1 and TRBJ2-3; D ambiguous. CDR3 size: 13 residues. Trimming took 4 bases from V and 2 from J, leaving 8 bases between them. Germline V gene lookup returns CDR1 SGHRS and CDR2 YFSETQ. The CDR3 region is CASSRSLTDTQYF. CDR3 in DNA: TGCGCCAGCAGCCGTAGTCTCACAGATACGCAGTATTTT.

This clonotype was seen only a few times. Written as DNA, the CDR3 is TGTGCCAGCAGCTTAGGACAGGAGGCGTTCTATGGCTACACCTTC. It codes for CASSLGQEAFYGYTF. V usage is TRBV7-6 and J usage is TRBJ1-2; D perhaps matches TRBD1 (6 bases). Trimming pared 1 base from V and 4 bases from J, leaving 13 bases between. The CDR3 runs to 15 residues. Germline lookup yields CDR1 SGHVS and CDR2 FNYEAQ.

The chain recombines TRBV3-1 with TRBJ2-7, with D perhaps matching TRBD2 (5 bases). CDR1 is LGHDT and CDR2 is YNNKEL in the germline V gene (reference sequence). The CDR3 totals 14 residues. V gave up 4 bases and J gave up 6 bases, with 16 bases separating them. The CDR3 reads CASSPASRGREQYF. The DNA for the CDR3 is TGTGCCAGCAGCCCTGCCAGTCGAGGGCGCGAGCAGTACTTC.

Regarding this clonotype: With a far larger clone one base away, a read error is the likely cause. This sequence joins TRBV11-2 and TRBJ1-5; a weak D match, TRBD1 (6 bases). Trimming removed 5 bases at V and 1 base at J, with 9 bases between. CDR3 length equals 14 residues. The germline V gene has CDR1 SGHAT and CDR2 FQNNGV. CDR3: CASSVTGSNQPQHF. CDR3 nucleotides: TGTGCCAGCAGCGTTACAGGGAGCAATCAGCCCCAGCATTTT. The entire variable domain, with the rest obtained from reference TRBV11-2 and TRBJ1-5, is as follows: EAGVAQSPRYKIIEKRQSVAFWCNPISGHATLYWYQQILGQGPKLLIQFQNNGVVDDSQLPKDRFSAERLKGVDSTLKIQPAKLEDSAVYLCASSVTGSNQPQHFGDGTRLSIL.

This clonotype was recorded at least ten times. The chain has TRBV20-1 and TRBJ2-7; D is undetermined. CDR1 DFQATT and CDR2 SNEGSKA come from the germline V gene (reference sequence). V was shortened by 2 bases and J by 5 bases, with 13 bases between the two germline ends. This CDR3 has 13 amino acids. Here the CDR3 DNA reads TGCAGTGCTAGACCCTTAGCTGGTCACGAGCAGTACGTC. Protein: CSARPLAGHEQYV.

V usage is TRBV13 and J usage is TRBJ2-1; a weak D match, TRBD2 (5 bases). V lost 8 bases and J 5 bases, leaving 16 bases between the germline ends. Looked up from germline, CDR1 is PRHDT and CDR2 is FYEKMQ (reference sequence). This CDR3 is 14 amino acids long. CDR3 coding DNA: TGTGCCAGCTCTCTCTTGGGGAGCAACAATGAGCAGTTCTTC. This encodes CASSLLGSNNEQFF.

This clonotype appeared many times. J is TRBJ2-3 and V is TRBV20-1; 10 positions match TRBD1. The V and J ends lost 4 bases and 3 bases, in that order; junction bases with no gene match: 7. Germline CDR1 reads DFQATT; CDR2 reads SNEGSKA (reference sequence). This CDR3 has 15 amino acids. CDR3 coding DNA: TGCAGTGCTAACCCGGGACAGGGGACAACAGATACGCAGTATTTT. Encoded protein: CSANPGQGTTDTQYF.

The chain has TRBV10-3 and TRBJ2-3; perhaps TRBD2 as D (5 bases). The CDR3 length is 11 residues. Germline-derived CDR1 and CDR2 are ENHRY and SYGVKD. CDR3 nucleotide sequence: TGTGCGATCGGGGTTACAGATACGCAGTATTTT. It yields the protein CAIGVTDTQYF.

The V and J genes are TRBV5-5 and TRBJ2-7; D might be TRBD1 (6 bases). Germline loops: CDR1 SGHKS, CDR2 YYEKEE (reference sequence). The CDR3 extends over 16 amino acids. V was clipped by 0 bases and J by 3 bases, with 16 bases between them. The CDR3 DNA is TGTGCCAGCAGCTTGGAGCAGGGGTGGGTAGGCTACGAGCAGTACTTC. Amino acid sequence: CASSLEQGWVGYEQYF.

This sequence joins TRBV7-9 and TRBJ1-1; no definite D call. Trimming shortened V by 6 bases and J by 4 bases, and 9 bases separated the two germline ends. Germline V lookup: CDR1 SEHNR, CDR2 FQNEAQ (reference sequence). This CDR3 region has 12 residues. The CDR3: CASRPASTEAFF. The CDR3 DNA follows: TGTGCCAGCAGGCCCGCCTCCACTGAAGCTTTCTTT.

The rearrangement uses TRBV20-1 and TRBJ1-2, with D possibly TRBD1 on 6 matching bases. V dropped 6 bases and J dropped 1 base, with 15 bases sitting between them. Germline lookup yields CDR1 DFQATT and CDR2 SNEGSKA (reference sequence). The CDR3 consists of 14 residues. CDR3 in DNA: TGCAGTGCGTCCCCAACAGGGAGTAACTATGGCTACACCTTC. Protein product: CSASPTGSNYGYTF.

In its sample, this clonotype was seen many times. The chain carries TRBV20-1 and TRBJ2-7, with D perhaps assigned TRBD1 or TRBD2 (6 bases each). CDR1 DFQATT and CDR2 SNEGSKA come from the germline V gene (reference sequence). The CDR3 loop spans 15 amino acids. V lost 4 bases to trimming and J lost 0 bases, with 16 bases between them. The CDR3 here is CSATRHGGHSYEQYF. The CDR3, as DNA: TGCAGTGCTACGCGTCACGGGGGCCACTCCTACGAGCAGTACTTC.

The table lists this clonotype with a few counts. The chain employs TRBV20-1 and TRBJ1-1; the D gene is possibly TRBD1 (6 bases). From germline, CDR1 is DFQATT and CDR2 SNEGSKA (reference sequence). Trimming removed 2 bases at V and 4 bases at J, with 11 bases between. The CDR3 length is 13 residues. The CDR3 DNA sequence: TGCAGTGCTAGACAGGGGTTTTTCACTGAAGCTTTCTTT. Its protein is CSARQGFFTEAFF.

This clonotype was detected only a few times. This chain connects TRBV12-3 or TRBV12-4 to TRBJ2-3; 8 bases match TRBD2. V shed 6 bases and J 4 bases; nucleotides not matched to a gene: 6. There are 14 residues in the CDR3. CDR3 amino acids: CASSPGGSADTQYF. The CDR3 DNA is TGTGCCAGCAGCCCGGGGGGGAGCGCAGATACGCAGTATTTT.

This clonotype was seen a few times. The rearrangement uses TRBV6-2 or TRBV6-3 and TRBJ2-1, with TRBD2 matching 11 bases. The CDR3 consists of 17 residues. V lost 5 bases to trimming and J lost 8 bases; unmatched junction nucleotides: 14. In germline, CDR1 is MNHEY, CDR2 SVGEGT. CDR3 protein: CASSRRLAGTIFDEQFF. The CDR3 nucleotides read TGTGCCAGCAGTCGAAGACTAGCGGGAACCATCTTCGATGAGCAGTTCTTC.

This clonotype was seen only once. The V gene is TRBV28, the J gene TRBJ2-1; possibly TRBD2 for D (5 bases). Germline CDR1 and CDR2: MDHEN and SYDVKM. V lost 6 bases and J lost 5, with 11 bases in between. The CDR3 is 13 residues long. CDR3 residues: CASSTGIHNEQFF. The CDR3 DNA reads TGTGCCAGCAGCACCGGGATTCACAATGAGCAGTTCTTC.

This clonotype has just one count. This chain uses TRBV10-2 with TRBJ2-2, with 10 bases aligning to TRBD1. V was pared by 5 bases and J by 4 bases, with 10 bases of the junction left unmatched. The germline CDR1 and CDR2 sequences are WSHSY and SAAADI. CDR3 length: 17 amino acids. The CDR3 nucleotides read TGCGCCAGCAGTCGAGGCCTCGGGACAGGGGTCACCGGGGAGCTGTTTTTT. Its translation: CASSRGLGTGVTGELFF.